This is a list of T cell receptor beta chains from one sample in a study of control samples from healthy donors and cancer patients. The repertoire was sequenced with immunoSEQ multiplex PCR; TCRdb's copy has only in-frame clones and lacks some. Of about 2,000 clones detected, roughly 80% appear once; the ten largest clones hold about 10%. The sample was formalin-fixed, paraffin-embedded tissue. The receptor set was obtained from a female donor with lung cancer. Both conserved end residues are part of each CDR3. The D gene is left open where the match is weak. For some rows the clone size is stated as once, few or many, or as a class when expanded; others skip it.

>-|TRBJ2-1|TRBV7-9|once
CASSLARGSSYNEQFF
TGTGCCAGCAGCTTAGCGCGGGGAAGCTCCTACAATGAGCAGTTCTTC
>TRBD2|TRBJ2-2|TRBV11-3|-
CASSASGTGELFF
TGTGCCAGCAGCGCTAGCGGCACCGGGGAGCTGTTTTTT
>TRBD2|TRBJ2-3|TRBV6-2/TRBV6-3|few
CASSVLAGADTQYF
TGTGCCAGCAGTGTCCTAGCGGGAGCAGATACGCAGTATTTT
>-|TRBJ2-3|TRBV7-3|-
CASSRSRGPGDTQYF
TGTGCCAGCAGCCGATCTCGGGGGCCCGGTGATACGCAGTATTTT
>-|TRBJ2-1|TRBV11-3|few
CASSLEGPAYNEQFF
TGTGCCAGCAGCCTTGAAGGACCTGCCTACAATGAGCAGTTCTTC
>TRBD1|TRBJ1-1|TRBV6-2/TRBV6-3|-
CASSPTGDTEAFF
TGTGCCAGCAGTCCAACAGGGGACACTGAAGCTTTCTTT
>-|TRBJ2-2|TRBV5-6|-
CASSPLGSSGELFF
TGTGCCAGCAGCCCCCTGGGTAGCAGCGGGGAGCTGTTTTTT
>TRBD2|TRBJ2-3|TRBV6-5|-
CASSYSPTSVLNTQYF
TGTGCCAGCAGTTACTCACCGACTAGCGTCCTGAATACGCAGTATTTT
>TRBD1|TRBJ1-1|TRBV25-1|-
CASSPGGRGTEAFF
TGTGCCAGCAGCCCAGGGGGCCGAGGGACTGAAGCTTTCTTT
>-|TRBJ1-1|TRBV7-2|-
CASSFLSANTEAFF
TGTGCCAGCAGCTTTTTATCGGCGAACACTGAAGCTTTCTTT
>-|TRBJ2-5|TRBV27|-
CASSLGWLDLETQYF
TGTGCCAGCAGTTTAGGGTGGTTGGATTTGGAGACCCAGTACTTC
>TRBD1|TRBJ2-1|TRBV6-4|-
CASSVGQGVNEQFF
TGTGCCAGCAGTGTTGGACAGGGGGTCAATGAGCAGTTCTTC
>-|TRBJ1-2|TRBV6-2/TRBV6-3|-
CASSWTLTGSLVWDTF
TGTGCCAGCAGTTGGACTCTGACAGGTTCCCTAGTGTGGGACACCTTC